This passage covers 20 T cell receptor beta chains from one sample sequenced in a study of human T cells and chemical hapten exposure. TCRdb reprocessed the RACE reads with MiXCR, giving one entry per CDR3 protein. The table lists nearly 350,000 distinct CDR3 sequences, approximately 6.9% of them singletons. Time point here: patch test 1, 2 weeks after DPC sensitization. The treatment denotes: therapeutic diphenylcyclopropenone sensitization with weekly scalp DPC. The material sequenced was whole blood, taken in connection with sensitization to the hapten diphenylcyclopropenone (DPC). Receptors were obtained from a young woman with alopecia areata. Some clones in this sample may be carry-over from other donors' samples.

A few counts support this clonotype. The CDR3 bases are TGTGCCACCGACGGTGGCGAGACCCAGTACTTC. This codes for CATDGGETQYF. The chain recombines TRBV10-3 with TRBJ2-5; the D is unclear. The V gene's germline CDR1 is ENHRY and CDR2 SYGVKD. The CDR3 sequence is 11 residues long. Trimming removed 10 bases at V and 5 bases at J, with 11 bases between.

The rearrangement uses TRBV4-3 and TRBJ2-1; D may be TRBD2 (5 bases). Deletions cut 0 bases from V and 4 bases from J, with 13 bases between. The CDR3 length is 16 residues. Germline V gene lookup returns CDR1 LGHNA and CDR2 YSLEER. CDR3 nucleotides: TGCGCCAGCAGCCAAGATCGGGATCTGTCATACAATGAGCAGTTCTTC. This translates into CASSQDRDLSYNEQFF.

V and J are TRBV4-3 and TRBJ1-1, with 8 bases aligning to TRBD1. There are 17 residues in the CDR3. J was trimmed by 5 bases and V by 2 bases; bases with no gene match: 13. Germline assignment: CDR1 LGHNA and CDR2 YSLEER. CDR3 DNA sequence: TGCGCCAGCAGCCAACTCTGGCGTGACAGGGGTTCAACTGAAGCTTTCTTT. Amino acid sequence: CASSQLWRDRGSTEAFF.

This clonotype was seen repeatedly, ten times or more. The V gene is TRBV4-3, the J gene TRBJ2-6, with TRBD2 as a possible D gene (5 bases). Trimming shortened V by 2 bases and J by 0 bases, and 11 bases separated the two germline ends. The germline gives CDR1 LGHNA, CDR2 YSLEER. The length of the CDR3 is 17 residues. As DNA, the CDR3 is TGCGCCAGCAGCCAAAAAGAGGGCAGCTCTGGGGCCAACGTCCTGACTTTC. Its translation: CASSQKEGSSGANVLTF.

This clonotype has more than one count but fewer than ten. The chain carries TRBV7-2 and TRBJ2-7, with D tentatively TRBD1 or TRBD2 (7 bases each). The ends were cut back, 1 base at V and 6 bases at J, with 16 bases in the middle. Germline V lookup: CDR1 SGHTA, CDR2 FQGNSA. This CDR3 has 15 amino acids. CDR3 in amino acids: CASSLDQGGPGEQYF. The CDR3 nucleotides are TGTGCCAGCAGCTTAGATCAGGGGGGGCCCGGCGAGCAGTACTTC.

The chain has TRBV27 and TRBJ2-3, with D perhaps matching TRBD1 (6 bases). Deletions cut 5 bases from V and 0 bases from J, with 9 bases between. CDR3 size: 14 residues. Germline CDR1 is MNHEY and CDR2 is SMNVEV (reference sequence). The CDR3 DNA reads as TGTGCCAGCAGTGTGACAGGTAGCACAGATACGCAGTATTTT. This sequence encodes CASSVTGSTDTQYF.

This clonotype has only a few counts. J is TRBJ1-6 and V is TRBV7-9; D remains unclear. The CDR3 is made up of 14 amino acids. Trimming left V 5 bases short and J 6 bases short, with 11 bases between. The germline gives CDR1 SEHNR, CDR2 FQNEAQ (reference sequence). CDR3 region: CASSMSQINSPLHF. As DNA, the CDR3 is TGTGCCAGCAGCATGAGCCAGATTAATTCACCCCTCCACTTT.

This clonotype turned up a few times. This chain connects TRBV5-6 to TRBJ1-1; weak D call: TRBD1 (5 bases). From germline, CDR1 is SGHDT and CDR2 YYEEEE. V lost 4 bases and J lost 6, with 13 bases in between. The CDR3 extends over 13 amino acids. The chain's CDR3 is CASSALGEPEAFF. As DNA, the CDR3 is TGTGCCAGCAGCGCGCTGGGGGAACCTGAAGCTTTCTTT.

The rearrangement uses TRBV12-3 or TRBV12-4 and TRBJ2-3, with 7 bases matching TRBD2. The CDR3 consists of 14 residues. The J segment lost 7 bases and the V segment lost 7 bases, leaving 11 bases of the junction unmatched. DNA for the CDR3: TGTGCCAGCACCCCCCAAAGCGGGGCAAATACGCAGTATTTT. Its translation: CASTPQSGANTQYF.

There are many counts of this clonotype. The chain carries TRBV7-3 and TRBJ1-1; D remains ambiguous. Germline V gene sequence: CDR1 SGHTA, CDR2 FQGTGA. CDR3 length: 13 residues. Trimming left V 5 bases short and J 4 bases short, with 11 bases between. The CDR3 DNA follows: TGTGCCAGCAGCCCAGGTCCAAGCACTGAAGCTTTCTTT. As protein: CASSPGPSTEAFF.

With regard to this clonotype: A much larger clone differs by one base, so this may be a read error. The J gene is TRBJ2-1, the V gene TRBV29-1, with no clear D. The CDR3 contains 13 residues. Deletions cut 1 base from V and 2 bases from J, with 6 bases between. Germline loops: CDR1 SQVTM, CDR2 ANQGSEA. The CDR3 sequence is CSVEGDPYNEQFF. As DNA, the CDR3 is TGCAGCGTTGAAGGCGACCCCTACAATGAGCAGTTCTTC.

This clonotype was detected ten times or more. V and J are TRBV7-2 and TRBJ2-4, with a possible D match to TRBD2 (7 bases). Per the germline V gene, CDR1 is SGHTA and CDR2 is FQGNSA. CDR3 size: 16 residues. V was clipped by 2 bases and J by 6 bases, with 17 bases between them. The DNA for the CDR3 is TGTGCCAGCAGCTTACTGGCGGGGGCTCAGGGAAACATTCAGTACTTC. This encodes CASSLLAGAQGNIQYF. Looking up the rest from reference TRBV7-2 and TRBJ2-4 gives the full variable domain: GAGVSQSPSNKVTEKGKDVELRCDPISGHTALYWYRQSLGQGLEFLIYFQGNSAPDKSGLPSDRFSAERTGGSVSTLTIQRTQQEDSAVYLCASSLLAGAQGNIQYFGAGTRLSVL.

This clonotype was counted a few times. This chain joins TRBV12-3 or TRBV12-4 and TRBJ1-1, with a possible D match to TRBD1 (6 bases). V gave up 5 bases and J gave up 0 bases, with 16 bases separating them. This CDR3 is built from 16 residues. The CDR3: CASSDWGLTMNTEAFF. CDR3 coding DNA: TGTGCCAGCAGTGATTGGGGGCTTACTATGAACACTGAAGCTTTCTTT.

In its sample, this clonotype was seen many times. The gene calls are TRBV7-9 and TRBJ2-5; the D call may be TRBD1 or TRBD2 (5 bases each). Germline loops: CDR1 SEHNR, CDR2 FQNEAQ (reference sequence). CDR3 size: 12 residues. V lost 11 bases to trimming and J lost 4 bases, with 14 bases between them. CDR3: CAGSGTGETQYF. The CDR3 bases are TGTGCCGGATCCGGGACCGGAGAGACCCAGTACTTC.

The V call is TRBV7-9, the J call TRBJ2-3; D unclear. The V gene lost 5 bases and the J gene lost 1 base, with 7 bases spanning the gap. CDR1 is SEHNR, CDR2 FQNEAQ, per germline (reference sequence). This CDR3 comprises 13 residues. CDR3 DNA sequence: TGTGCCAGCAGCACCGAGGGCACAGATACGCAGTATTTT. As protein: CASSTEGTDTQYF.

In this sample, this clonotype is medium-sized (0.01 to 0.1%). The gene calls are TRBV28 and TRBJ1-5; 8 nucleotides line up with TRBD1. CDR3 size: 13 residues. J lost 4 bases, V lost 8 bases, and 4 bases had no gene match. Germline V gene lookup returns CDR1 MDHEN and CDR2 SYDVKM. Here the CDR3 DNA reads TGTGCCAGCCAATACAGGGGGAATCAGCCCCAGCATTTT. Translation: CASQYRGNQPQHF.

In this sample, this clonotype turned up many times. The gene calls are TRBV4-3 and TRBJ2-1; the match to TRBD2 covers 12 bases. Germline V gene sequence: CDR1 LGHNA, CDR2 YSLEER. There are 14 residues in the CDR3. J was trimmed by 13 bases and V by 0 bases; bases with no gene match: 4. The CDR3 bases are TGCGCCAGCAGCCAAGATATGACTAGCGGGGGACAGTTCTTC. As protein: CASSQDMTSGGQFF.

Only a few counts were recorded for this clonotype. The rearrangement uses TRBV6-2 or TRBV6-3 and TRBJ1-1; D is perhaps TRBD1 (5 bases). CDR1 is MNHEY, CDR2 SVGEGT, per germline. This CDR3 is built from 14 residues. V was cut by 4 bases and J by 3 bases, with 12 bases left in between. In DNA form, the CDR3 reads TGTGCCAGCAGTTCCATCGTCAGGGACACTGAAGCTTTCTTT. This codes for CASSSIVRDTEAFF.

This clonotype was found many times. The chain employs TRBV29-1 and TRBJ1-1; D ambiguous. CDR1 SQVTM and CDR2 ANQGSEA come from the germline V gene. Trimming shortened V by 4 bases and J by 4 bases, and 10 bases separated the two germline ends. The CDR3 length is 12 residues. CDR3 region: CSVAPPGTEAFF. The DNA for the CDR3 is TGCAGCGTTGCCCCCCCGGGCACTGAAGCTTTCTTT. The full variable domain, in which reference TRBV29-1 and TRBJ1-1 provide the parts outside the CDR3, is SAVISQKPSRDICQRGTSLTIQCQVDSQVTMMFWYRQQPGQSLTLIATANQGSEATYESGFVIDKFPISRPNLTFSTLTVSNMSPEDSSIYLCSVAPPGTEAFFGQGTRLTVV.

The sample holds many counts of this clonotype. CDR3 in DNA: TGCGCCAGCAGCCAAGATGCGGTGGCAGGGCGTTTCTGGGCCAACGTCCTGACTTTC. Translating gives CASSQDAVAGRFWANVLTF. The rearrangement uses TRBV4-3 and TRBJ2-6, with D possibly TRBD1 on 5 matching bases. The germline V gene encodes CDR1 LGHNA and CDR2 YSLEER. This CDR3 is built from 19 residues. The V end lost 0 bases, the J end lost 5 bases, and 20 bases lay between the germline ends.